A selection of T cell receptor beta chains follows, all from one sample in a study of T cell changes during pregnancy in multiple sclerosis. TCRdb's table, derived via immunoSEQ multiplex PCR, lists solely in-frame clones and lacks some. The profile shows 60,000 to 85,000 clones, roughly 92% of them singletons. The sample in question was peripheral blood, obtained in the second trimester of pregnancy. Source of these receptors: a female donor with multiple sclerosis, enrolled in a pregnancy study. Each CDR3 is given with its conserved first and last residue. A D gene is named only where the DNA matches it firmly. Clone size is not always given. Where it is, it says once, few, many or a class for expanded clones.

TRBJ1-6 TRBV29-1 once TRBD1 TGCAGCGTCCGAACAGGGGATAATTCACCCCTCCACTTT CSVRTGDNSPLHF
TRBJ2-2 TRBV2 - TRBD2 TGTGCCAGCAGTAGGACTAGCGGGGAGGGTACCGGGGAGCTGTTTTTT CASSRTSGEGTGELFF
TRBJ1-5 TRBV7-2 - - TGTGCCAGCAGCTCCCCGCCGGGGATGGGAGATCAGCCCCAGCATTTT CASSSPPGMGDQPQHF
TRBJ1-2 TRBV11-2 - - TGTGCCAGCAGCTTAGCCCCGGTGGCTAACTATGGCTACACCTTC CASSLAPVANYGYTF
TRBJ2-7 TRBV27 - TRBD2 TGTGCCAGCAGCCTACAACGGGGGGACGAGCAGTACTTC CASSLQRGDEQYF
TRBJ1-2 TRBV21-1 - - TGTGCCAGCAGCAAAAAAGGGAGACGGGGGGCCTATGGCTACACCTTC CASSKKGRRGAYGYTF
TRBJ2-5 TRBV5-6 - - TGTGCCAGCAGCTTAGCTTTAGGATACGGGGGTTTAGAGACCCAGTACTTC CASSLALGYGGLETQYF
TRBJ2-2 TRBV4-3 - - TGCGCCAGCAGCCAAGAAGCGACTAGGTCCGGGGAGCTGTTTTTT CASSQEATRSGELFF
TRBJ1-3 TRBV7-9 once TRBD1 TGTGCCAGCAGCTTAGAGGAGGGGGCCTTAGCTGGAAACACCATATATTTT CASSLEEGALAGNTIYF
TRBJ1-1 TRBV7-9 once - TGTGCCAGCAGACCCAAGAGGGACACTGAAGCTTTCTTT CASRPKRDTEAFF
TRBJ2-7 TRBV10-1 - - TGCGCCAGCAGTCCGGGATCCGACGAGCAGTACTTC CASSPGSDEQYF
TRBJ1-2 TRBV30 - TRBD1 TGTGCCTGGTCAACGACGGGACAGGGGGCAATCTACACCTTC CAWSTTGQGAIYTF
TRBJ1-1 TRBV29-1 - TRBD1 TGCAGCGTCCTATGGGGACAGGGGGTGTCTGAAGCTTTCTTT CSVLWGQGVSEAFF
TRBJ2-2 TRBV10-2 - - TGCGCCAGCAGTCGGGGGAACACCGGGGAGCTGTTTTTT CASSRGNTGELFF
TRBJ1-1 TRBV11-2 - - TGTGCCAGCAGCTTATACGGGGGCACTGAAGCTTTCTTT CASSLYGGTEAFF
TRBJ2-5 TRBV5-5 - TRBD1 TGTGCCAGCAGTTCCGGGACAGAAGAGACCCAGTACTTC CASSSGTEETQYF
TRBJ1-1 TRBV6-1 - - TGTGCCAGCAGTGCGGGTTACACTGAAGCTTTCTTT CASSAGYTEAFF
TRBJ2-5 TRBV5-1 once TRBD2 TGCGCCAGCAGCTTGGAGCCTAGCGGGCCCCAAGAGACCCAGTACTTC CASSLEPSGPQETQYF
TRBJ2-7 TRBV19 - - TGTGCCAGTAGCCGCAGGGGGGACTCCTACGAGCAGTACTTC CASSRRGDSYEQYF
TRBJ2-3 TRBV30 - - TGTGCCTGGAGTGTATCAGAAGATACGCAGTATTTT CAWSVSEDTQYF
TRBJ1-1 TRBV5-5 - TRBD1 TGTGCCAGCAGCCGATTAGCAACAGGGGCGGGGACTGAAGCTTTCTTT CASSRLATGAGTEAFF
TRBJ2-5 TRBV2 - TRBD1 TGTGCCAGCAGGGTCTGGACAGGGGCGGGCGAGACCCAGTACTTC CASRVWTGAGETQYF
TRBJ2-3 TRBV14 few - TGTGCCAGCAGCCCCTGGAACGCGAGGGTTACAGATACGCAGTATTTT CASSPWNARVTDTQYF
TRBJ2-7 TRBV6-4 - - TGTGCCAGCAGTGACTCCAACAGTAGCTACGAGCAGTACTTC CASSDSNSSYEQYF
TRBJ1-5 TRBV7-9 - TRBD1 TGTGCCAGCAGCTCGTCAGGGGGCCGGAATCAGCCCCAGCATTTT CASSSSGGRNQPQHF
TRBJ2-1 TRBV19 - TRBD1 TGTGCCAGTAGCCCGGACAGGTCATACAATGAGCAGTTCTTC CASSPDRSYNEQFF
TRBJ1-6 TRBV30 - TRBD1 TGTGCCTGGAGCCCACCAGGGGGCTTAATTTCACCCCTCCACTTT CAWSPPGGLISPLHF
TRBJ1-5 TRBV19 few - TGTGCCAGTAGCTTACAGGATCAGCCCCAGCATTTT CASSLQDQPQHF
TRBJ1-2 TRBV10-3 - - TGTGCCATCAGTGAGTCGACTAGGGGAAGTAGGTATGGCTACACCTTC CAISESTRGSRYGYTF
TRBJ1-1 TRBV5-1 - - TGCGCCAGCAGCTTGGACATAACGAACACTGAAGCTTTCTTT CASSLDITNTEAFF
TRBJ1-1 TRBV27 - - TGTGCCAGCAGTCGACCGGGACAGAACACTGAAGCTTTCTTT CASSRPGQNTEAFF
TRBJ2-2 TRBV9 - TRBD1 TGTGCCAGCAGGACAGGGGGCAACGGGGAGCTGTTTTTT CASRTGGNGELFF
TRBJ2-5 TRBV4-1 - - TGCGCCAGCAGCCGAAGCAGTGAGGCTTGGGAGACCCAGTACTTC CASSRSSEAWETQYF
TRBJ2-3 TRBV27 - - TGTGCCAGCACTTGGGGGGGCGGGTTCCCAGATACGCAGTATTTT CASTWGGGFPDTQYF
TRBJ1-1 TRBV7-2 - - TGTGCCAGCAGCTTAAACAGAGGGCCTGAAGCTTTCTTT CASSLNRGPEAFF
TRBJ2-5 TRBV7-6 - - TGTGCCAGCAGCTTAGGGGTAGGCCTAGCCGTCCTCTACCAAGAGACCCAGTACTTC CASSLGVGLAVLYQETQYF
TRBJ2-2 TRBV7-2 - - TGTGCCAGCAGCTTTACACCGCAGAACACCGGGGAGCTGTTTTTT CASSFTPQNTGELFF
TRBJ2-7 TRBV11-2 once - TGTGCCAGCAGCTTAGGGAGGCACGAGCAGTACTTC CASSLGRHEQYF
TRBJ1-5 TRBV5-1 - - TGCGCCAGCAGCTTGCAGGGTATGCAGCCCCAGCATTTT CASSLQGMQPQHF
TRBJ2-3 TRBV7-9 - TRBD1 TGTGCCAGCAGCCAGCCACGGGACAGGAATACGAATACGCAGTATTTT CASSQPRDRNTNTQYF
TRBJ1-6 TRBV27 - - TGTGCCAGCAGTTTATTCCGATCATCGGGTAATTCACCCCTCCACTTT CASSLFRSSGNSPLHF
TRBJ2-5 TRBV2 few - TGTGCCAGCAGTGGTGACCGGGGGAGAGAGACCCAGTACTTC CASSGDRGRETQYF
TRBJ2-1 TRBV7-9 - TRBD2 TGTGCCAGCAGCATAGTTGGTGTAGCGGGGAGTAGGAATGAGCAGTTCTTC CASSIVGVAGSRNEQFF
TRBJ2-1 TRBV6-5 few TRBD2 TGTGCCAGCAAGTGGACTAGCGGGAACACGGTTGAGCAGTTCTTC CASKWTSGNTVEQFF
TRBJ2-1 TRBV7-9 - - TGTGCCAGCAGCTTAGGACTGAGCTCCTACAATGAGCAGTTCTTC CASSLGLSSYNEQFF
TRBJ2-7 TRBV19 - TRBD2 TGTGCCAGTAGTATCGGGGGGGCCGAGCAGTACTTC CASSIGGAEQYF
TRBJ2-2 TRBV11-3 once TRBD2 TGTGCCAGCAGCCCAGGGGGTAGCGGGAGATTTAACACCGGGGAGCTGTTTTTT CASSPGGSGRFNTGELFF
TRBJ1-2 TRBV6-1 - - TGTGCCAGCAGTGCTCGGGGTTGGGGCTATGGCTACACCTTC CASSARGWGYGYTF
TRBJ2-1 TRBV5-1 few - TGCGCCAGCAGCTTCCTAGACAGCGACAATGAGCAGTTCTTC CASSFLDSDNEQFF
TRBJ2-3 TRBV4-2 - TRBD2 TGTGCCAGCAGCCAAAGCGGGGTGGGTACAGATACGCAGTATTTT CASSQSGVGTDTQYF
TRBJ2-1 TRBV23-1 - - TGCGCCAGCAGTTTGCAGGGGTTGGATGAGCAGTTCTTC CASSLQGLDEQFF
TRBJ2-2 TRBV5-1 once TRBD1 TGCGCCAGCAGCCCACAGGGGAACGGGGAGCTGTTTTTT CASSPQGNGELFF
TRBJ1-2 TRBV19 - - TGTGCCAGTAGTACGGGGAACCTTTTTAACTATGGCTACACCTTC CASSTGNLFNYGYTF
TRBJ2-5 TRBV15 - - TGTGCCACCAGCAGAGGGGGACAAGCGGAGACCCAGTACTTC CATSRGGQAETQYF
TRBJ2-7 TRBV11-2 once - TGTGCCAGCAGCCCGACCCCTCAGGGTAGCTACGAGCAGTACTTC CASSPTPQGSYEQYF
TRBJ1-1 TRBV7-9 - TRBD1 TGTGCCAGCAGGCCCACAGGGGGCTTGTCTGAAGCTTTCTTT CASRPTGGLSEAFF
TRBJ1-2 TRBV5-4 - - TGTGCCAGCAGCCCGTCCCGGGACTATGGCTACACCTTC CASSPSRDYGYTF
TRBJ2-7 TRBV4-1 - - TGCGCCAGCAGCCAAGAAGCGGGCCCAAGCTCCTACGAGCAGTACTTC CASSQEAGPSSYEQYF
TRBJ1-1 TRBV27 - - TGTGCCAGCATTGACCTGGTGAGGCTCGGGAAAGCTTTCTTT CASIDLVRLGKAFF